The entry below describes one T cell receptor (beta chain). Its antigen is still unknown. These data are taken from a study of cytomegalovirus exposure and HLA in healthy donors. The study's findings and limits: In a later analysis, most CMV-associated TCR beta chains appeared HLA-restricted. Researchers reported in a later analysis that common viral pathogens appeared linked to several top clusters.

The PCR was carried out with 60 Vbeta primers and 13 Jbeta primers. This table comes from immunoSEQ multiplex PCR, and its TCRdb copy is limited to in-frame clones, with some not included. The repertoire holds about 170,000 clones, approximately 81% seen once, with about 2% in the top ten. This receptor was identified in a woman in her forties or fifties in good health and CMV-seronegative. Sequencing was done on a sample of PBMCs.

CDR3: CASSPPYQSITDTQYF. The DNA of the CDR3 is TGTGCCAGCTCACCACCATACCAGTCAATCACAGATACGCAGTATTTT. The chain recombines TRBV18 with TRBJ2-3; D gene uncertain. The germline V gene has CDR1 KGHSH and CDR2 LQKENI. The CDR3 loop spans 16 amino acids. V lost 0 bases and J lost 2, with 12 bases in between.